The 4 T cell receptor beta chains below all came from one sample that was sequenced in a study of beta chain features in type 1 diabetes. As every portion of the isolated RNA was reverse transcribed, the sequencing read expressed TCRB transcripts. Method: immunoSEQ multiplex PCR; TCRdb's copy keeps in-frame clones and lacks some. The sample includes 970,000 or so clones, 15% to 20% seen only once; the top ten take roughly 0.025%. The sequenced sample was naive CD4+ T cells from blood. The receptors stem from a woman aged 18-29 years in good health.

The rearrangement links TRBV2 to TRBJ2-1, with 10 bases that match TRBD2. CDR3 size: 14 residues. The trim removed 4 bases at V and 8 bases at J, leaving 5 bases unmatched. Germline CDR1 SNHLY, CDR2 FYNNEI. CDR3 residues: CASSGTSGRDEQFF. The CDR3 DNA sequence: TGTGCCAGCAGTGGGACTAGCGGCAGGGATGAGCAGTTCTTC.

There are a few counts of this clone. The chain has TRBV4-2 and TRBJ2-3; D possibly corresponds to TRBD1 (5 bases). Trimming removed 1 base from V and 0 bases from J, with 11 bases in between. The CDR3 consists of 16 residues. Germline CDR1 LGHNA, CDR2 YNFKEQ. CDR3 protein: CASSQAAGISTDTQYF. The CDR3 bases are TGTGCCAGCAGCCAAGCTGCAGGGATTAGCACAGATACGCAGTATTTT.

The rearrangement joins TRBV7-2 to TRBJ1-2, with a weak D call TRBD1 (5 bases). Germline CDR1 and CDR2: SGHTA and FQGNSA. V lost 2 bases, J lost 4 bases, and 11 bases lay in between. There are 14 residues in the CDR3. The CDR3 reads CASSLTGGAYGYTF. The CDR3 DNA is TGTGCCAGCAGCTTAACGGGAGGGGCCTATGGCTACACCTTC. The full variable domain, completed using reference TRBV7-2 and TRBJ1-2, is GAGVSQSPSNKVTEKGKDVELRCDPISGHTALYWYRQSLGQGLEFLIYFQGNSAPDKSGLPSDRFSAERTGGSVSTLTIQRTQQEDSAVYLCASSLTGGAYGYTFGSGTRLTVV.

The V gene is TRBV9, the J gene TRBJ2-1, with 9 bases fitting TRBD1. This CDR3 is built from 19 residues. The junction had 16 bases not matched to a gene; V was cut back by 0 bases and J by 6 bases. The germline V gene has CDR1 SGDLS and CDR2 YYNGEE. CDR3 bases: TGTGCCAGCAGCGTAGGCTTTAGGTTGGGACAGGGATTTGCCAATGAGCAGTTCTTC. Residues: CASSVGFRLGQGFANEQFF.